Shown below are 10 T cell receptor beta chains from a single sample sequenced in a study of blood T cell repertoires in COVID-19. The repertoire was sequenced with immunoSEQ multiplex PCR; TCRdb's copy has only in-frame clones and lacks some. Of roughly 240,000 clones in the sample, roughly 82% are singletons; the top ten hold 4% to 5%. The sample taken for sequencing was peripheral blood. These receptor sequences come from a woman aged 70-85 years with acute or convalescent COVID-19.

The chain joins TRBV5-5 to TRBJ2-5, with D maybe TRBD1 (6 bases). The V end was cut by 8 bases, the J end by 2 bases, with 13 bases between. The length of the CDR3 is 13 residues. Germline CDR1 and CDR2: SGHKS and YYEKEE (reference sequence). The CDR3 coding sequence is TGTGCCAGTAGACCAGGGGCGCAAGAGACCCAGTACTTC. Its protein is CASRPGAQETQYF. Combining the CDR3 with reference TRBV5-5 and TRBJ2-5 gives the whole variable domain DAGVTQSPTHLIKTRGQQVTLRCSPISGHKSVSWYQQVLGQGPQFIFQYYEKEERGRGNFPDRFSARQFPNYSSELNVNALLLGDSALYLCASRPGAQETQYFGPGTRLLVL.

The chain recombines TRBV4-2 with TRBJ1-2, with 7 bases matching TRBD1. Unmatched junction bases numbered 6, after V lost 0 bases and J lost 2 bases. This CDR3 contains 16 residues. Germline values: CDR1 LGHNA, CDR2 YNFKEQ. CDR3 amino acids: CASSQDRGAVNYGYTF. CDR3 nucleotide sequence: TGTGCCAGCAGCCAAGACAGGGGGGCCGTCAACTATGGCTACACCTTC.

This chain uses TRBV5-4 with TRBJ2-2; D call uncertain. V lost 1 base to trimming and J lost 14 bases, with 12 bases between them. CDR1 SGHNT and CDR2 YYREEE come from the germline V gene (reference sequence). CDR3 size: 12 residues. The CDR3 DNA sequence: TGTGCCAGCAGCTTGTTCACTGGTAAACTGTTTTTT. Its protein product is CASSLFTGKLFF.

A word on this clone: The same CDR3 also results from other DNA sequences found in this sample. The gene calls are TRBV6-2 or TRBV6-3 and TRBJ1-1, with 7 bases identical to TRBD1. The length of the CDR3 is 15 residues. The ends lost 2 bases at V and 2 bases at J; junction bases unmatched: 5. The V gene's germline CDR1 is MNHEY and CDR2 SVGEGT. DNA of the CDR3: TGTGCCAGCAGTTACCTCCGGACAGGCAACACTGAAGCTTTCTTT. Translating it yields CASSYLRTGNTEAFF.

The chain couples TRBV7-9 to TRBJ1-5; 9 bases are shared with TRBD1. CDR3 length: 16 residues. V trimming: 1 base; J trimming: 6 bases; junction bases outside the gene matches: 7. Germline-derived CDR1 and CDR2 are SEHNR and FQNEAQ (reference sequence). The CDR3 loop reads CASSLGAGTGTQPQHF. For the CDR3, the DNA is TGTGCCAGCAGCTTAGGGGCGGGGACAGGGACTCAGCCCCAGCATTTT.

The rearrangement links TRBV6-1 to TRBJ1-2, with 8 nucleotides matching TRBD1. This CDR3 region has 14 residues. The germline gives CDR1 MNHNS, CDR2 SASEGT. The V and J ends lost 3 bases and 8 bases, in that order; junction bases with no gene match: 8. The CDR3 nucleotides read TGTGCCAGCAGTGAGGATCGGACAGGGAGAGGCTACACCTTC. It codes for CASSEDRTGRGYTF.

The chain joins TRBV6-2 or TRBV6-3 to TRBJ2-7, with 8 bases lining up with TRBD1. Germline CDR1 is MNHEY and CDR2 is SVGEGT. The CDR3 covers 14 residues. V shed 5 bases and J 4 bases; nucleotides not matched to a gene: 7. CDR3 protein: CASSPIGQGYEQYF. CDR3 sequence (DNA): TGTGCCAGCAGTCCGATAGGACAGGGTTACGAGCAGTACTTC.

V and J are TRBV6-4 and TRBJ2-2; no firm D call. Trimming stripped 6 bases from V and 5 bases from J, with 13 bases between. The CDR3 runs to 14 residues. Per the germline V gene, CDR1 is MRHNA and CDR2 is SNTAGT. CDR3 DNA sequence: TGTGCCAGCAGCCTTAATCGCAGGACCGGGGAGCTGTTTTTT. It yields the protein CASSLNRRTGELFF.

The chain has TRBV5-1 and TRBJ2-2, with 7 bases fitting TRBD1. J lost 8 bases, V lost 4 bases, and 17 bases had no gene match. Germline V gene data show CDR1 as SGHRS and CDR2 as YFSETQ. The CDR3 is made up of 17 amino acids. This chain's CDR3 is CASSVRDRGSDPGELFF. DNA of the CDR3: TGCGCCAGCAGCGTTCGGGACAGAGGATCGGATCCAGGGGAGCTGTTTTTT.

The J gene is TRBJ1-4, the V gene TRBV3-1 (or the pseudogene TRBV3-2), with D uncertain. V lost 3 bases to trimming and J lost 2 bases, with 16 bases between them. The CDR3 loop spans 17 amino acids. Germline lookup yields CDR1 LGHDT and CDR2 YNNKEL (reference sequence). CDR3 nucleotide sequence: TGTGCCAGCAGCCAGAATCGGAGGGTTCGGACTAATGAAAAACTGTTTTTT. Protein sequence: CASSQNRRVRTNEKLFF.